This T cell receptor (beta chain) is from a study of blood T cell repertoires in COVID-19. Overall study: T cells, B-cell-depleted T cells, or PBMCs supplied cDNA or gDNA.

The CDR3 length is 17 residues. In germline, CDR1 is SGHDN, CDR2 FVKESK. Germline trimming cut 5 bases from V and 2 bases from J; bases unmatched to any gene: 9. The data were produced by immunoSEQ multiplex PCR, yet TCRdb's version contains in-frame clones alone and is incomplete. The table lists about 300,000 clones, 86% of them singletons. This TCR was recovered from a woman between 45 and 60 years old with acute or convalescent COVID-19. The specimen sequenced was peripheral blood. This chain links TRBV14 with TRBJ2-5; 12 bases align to TRBD2. The CDR3 DNA follows: TGTGCCAGCAGCATCGGACTAGCGGGATGGGGTCAAGAGACCCAGTACTTC. It encodes CASSIGLAGWGQETQYF.